Included here is one T cell receptor (beta chain) sequence, with context. The antigen is undetermined. After removal of 7 bases from V and 6 bases from J, the junction contained 8 bases not matched to a gene. The length of the CDR3 is 13 residues. Germline lookup yields CDR1 DFQATT and CDR2 SNEGSKA (reference sequence). A second PCR, run for roughly 7 to 11 cycles, used a sample-barcoded 5' primer plus a J-beta primer mix. A template-switch adaptor that had 12 random nucleotides put a tag on each cDNA molecule. A single record per CDR3 protein comes from TCRdb applying MiXCR to the 5' RACE reads. Among fewer than 750,000 distinct CDR3 sequences listed, around 50% were seen once. Isolation recovered at least 6 million PBMCs from every sample. The sample belongs to a study of blood T cells in healthy people across ages. Study-wide results and limits: Estimated diversity that came from one million T cells was considered an underestimate.

V and J are TRBV20-1 and TRBJ2-3, with 9 nucleotides matching TRBD2. This TCR came from a man older than 75 in good health. The sequenced sample was blood. The CDR3 nucleotides are TGCAGTGATATAGCGGGAGTGGGTGATACGCAGTATTTT. Residues: CSDIAGVGDTQYF.